This paragraph covers one T cell receptor beta chain sequence. Its target is not known. Sorting with CD45RO/CCR7/CD25/CD127/CD95/CD27 yielded naive, central memory, regulatory and stem-like memory CD4+ cells. This sample is drawn from a study of beta chain features in type 1 diabetes. Study-wide context: Patient and healthy donor groups were alike in age, gender and cell yields. Findings and caveats of the study: The study notes PCR might favor shorter templates equally in patients and controls. Compared to healthy donors, patients appeared to have naive, central memory and Treg TCRB repertoires that were more alike. Shortening of TCRB CDR3s, moderate but significant, appeared in all four CD4+ subsets of Type 1 diabetes patients.

cDNA synthesis used the whole RNA isolate, giving expressed TCRB sequences. Data came from immunoSEQ multiplex PCR; TCRdb stores just in-frame clones and leaves some out. In the table there are around 250,000 clones, more than 13% of which are singletons. V was clipped by 5 bases and J by 0 bases, with 11 bases between them. CDR1 and CDR2 from the germline V gene are SQVTM and ANQGSEA. The length of the CDR3 is 14 residues. The origin of this receptor is a man aged 30 to 39 with type 1 diabetes. The rearrangement joins TRBV29-1 to TRBJ1-5; D not certain. Sequenced input: naive CD4+ T cells from blood. The CDR3 bases are TGCAGCGTTTCCTCGACAAATAGCAATCAGCCCCAGCATTTT. This sequence encodes CSVSSTNSNQPQHF.